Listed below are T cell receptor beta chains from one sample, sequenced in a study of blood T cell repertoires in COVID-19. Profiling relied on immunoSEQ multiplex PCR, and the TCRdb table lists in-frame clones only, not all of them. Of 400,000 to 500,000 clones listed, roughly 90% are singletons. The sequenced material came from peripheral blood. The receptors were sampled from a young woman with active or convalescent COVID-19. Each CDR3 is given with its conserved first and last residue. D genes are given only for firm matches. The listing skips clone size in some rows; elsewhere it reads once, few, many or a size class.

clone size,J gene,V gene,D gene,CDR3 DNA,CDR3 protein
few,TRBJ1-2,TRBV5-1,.,TGCGCCAGCAGCTTAGCAGGGCCAAAGTATGGCTACACCTTC,CASSLAGPKYGYTF
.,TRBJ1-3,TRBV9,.,TGTGCCAGCAGCGATGGGAGGTCCGGAAACACCATATATTTT,CASSDGRSGNTIYF
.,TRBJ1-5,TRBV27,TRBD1,TGTGCCAGCAGTCCGGCGACAGGGTGGGGAAAACAGCCCCAGCATTTT,CASSPATGWGKQPQHF
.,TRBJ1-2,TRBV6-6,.,TGTGCCAGCAGTCGCTCCACCTTCGGCGGGGGGGATGGTGGCTACACCTTC,CASSRSTFGGGDGGYTF
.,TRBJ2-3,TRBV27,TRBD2,TGTGCCAGCAGCCCTCTAGCGGGAGGGCCCGGGGATACGCAGTATTTT,CASSPLAGGPGDTQYF
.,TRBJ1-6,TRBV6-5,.,TGTGCCAGCAGTATACGGGCGGGACCTCCTTCACCCCTCCACTTT,CASSIRAGPPSPLHF
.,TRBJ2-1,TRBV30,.,TGTGCCTGGAGTGTACTCTTGACTTCCGACTACAATGAGCAGTTCTTC,CAWSVLLTSDYNEQFF
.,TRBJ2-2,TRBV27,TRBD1,TGTGCCAGCAGTCCGTCCGGGACAGGGAGTACCGGGGAGCTGTTTTTT,CASSPSGTGSTGELFF
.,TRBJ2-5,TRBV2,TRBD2,TGTGCCAGCAGTGAAGCGAACAGCGGGAGTGTCGGAGGAGAGACCCAGTACTTC,CASSEANSGSVGGETQYF
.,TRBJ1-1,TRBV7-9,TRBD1,TGTGCCAGCAGTTCAGGGGGCGGGATGGCTGAAGCTTTCTTT,CASSSGGGMAEAFF
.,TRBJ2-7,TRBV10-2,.,TGCGCCAGCAGTGAGGAGCCGATCCTCTACGAGCAGTACTTC,CASSEEPILYEQYF
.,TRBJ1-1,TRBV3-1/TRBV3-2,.,TGTGCCAGCACGGCCCAGGGTGTTGGCACTGAAGCTTTCTTT,CASTAQGVGTEAFF
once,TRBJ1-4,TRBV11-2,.,TGTGCCAGCAGCCCAGACAGTTTTGCAACTAATGAAAAACTGTTTTTT,CASSPDSFATNEKLFF